The 4 T cell receptor beta chains below all came from one sample that was sequenced in a study of T cell repertoires in cytomegalovirus infection. TCRdb processed the reads anew with MiXCR; each CDR3 protein has one entry. This table holds roughly 200,000 distinct CDR3 sequences, approximately 18% found once. Sample: CD8+ T cells from PBMCs. These receptors were collected from a human donor in good health (CMV status not recorded). Some clones in this sample may be carry-over from other donors' samples.

Comments on this clonotype: A much larger clone is a single base away; this may be a read error. V and J are TRBV7-9 and TRBJ1-1; tentative D call: TRBD1 (5 bases). V was cut by 1 base and J by 0 bases, with 6 bases left in between. This CDR3 region has 14 residues. Germline loops: CDR1 SEHNR, CDR2 FQNEAQ (reference sequence). The CDR3 sequence is CASSLVGVNTEAFF. CDR3 nucleotide sequence: TGTGCCAGCAGCTTAGTAGGGGTGAACACTGAAGCTTTCTTT.

This clonotype was found a few times. V gene TRBV30 combines with J gene TRBJ1-1, with no clear D. The CDR3 length is 12 residues. The germline CDR1 and CDR2 sequences are GTSNPN and SVGIG (reference sequence). Trimming shortened V by 0 bases and J by 10 bases, and 12 bases separated the two germline ends. The CDR3 nucleotides are TGTGCCTGGAGTGTATACGGACTTGGAGCTTTCTTT. It codes for CAWSVYGLGAFF.

This clonotype appeared a few times. The chain uses TRBV6-6 and TRBJ2-7; TRBD1 is a possible D gene (6 bases). This CDR3 has 15 amino acids. Trimming stripped 2 bases from V and 6 bases from J, with 17 bases between. Per germline, CDR1 MNHNY and CDR2 SVGAGI (reference sequence). In DNA form, the CDR3 reads TGTGCCAGCAGTTACGGAATAGGACAGTTCATCGAGCAGTACTTC. Its protein product is CASSYGIGQFIEQYF.

This clonotype was seen more than once but under ten times. V is TRBV27 and J is TRBJ2-7; 9 bases match TRBD1. J gave up 5 bases and V 5 bases, and 10 bases lay outside the gene matches. Germline CDR1 is MNHEY and CDR2 is SMNVEV (reference sequence). This CDR3 is 15 amino acids long. The CDR3 DNA is TGTGCCAGCAGTCAAGCGGGACAGGGCGTCAACGAGCAGTACTTC. Protein product: CASSQAGQGVNEQYF.